This T cell receptor (beta chain) was sequenced for a study of blood T cell repertoires in COVID-19. Study at large: The analysed material was cDNA or gDNA that came from T cells, B-cell-depleted T cells, or PBMCs.

Measured with immunoSEQ multiplex PCR; TCRdb has only the in-frame clones, and not every one. The sample comprises roughly 260,000 clones, 90% of which are singletons, and over 3.5% rests with the top ten. Germline V gene data show CDR1 as MGHRA and CDR2 as YSYEKL. The CDR3 has 16 residues. The V end was cut by 5 bases, the J end by 8 bases, with 21 bases between. This sequence originates from a woman aged 40 to 50 with acute or convalescent COVID-19. The source material was peripheral blood. The V call is TRBV4-1, the J call TRBJ1-4; maybe TRBD1 (6 bases). As DNA, the CDR3 is TGCGCCAGCAGCAGAGATGGGGGGGCCGGTAGCGAAAAACTGTTTTTT. This encodes CASSRDGGAGSEKLFF.